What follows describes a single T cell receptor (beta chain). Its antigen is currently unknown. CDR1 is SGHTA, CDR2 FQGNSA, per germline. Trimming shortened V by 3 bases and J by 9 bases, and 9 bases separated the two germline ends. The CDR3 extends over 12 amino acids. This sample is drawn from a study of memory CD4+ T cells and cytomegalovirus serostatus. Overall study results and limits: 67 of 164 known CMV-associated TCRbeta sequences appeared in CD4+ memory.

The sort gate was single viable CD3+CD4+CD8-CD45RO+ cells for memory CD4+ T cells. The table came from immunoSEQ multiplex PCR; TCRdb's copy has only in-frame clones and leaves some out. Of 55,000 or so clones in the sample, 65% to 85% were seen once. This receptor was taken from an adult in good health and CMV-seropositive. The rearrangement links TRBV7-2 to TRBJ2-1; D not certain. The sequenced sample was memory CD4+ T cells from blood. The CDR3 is CASSFSVTEQFF. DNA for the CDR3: TGTGCCAGCAGCTTTTCGGTTACTGAGCAGTTCTTC.